This T cell receptor (beta chain) was found in a study of shared clonotypes between healthy human individuals. In the original processing: With immunoSEQ giving junction-only sequences and no quality scores, filtering differed. Repertoires were generated with immunoSEQ multiplex PCR, while TCRdb's copy carries only in-frame clones and drops some. V and J calls and clone size come straight from that table; D and trimming were deduced from the DNA. The sample yields 650,000 to 800,000 clones, approximately 77% seen once. Notes on this clone: Its antigen is as yet unknown.

V shed 6 bases, J shed 6 bases, and the junction held 11 bases outside the gene matches. There are 15 residues in the CDR3. Per germline, CDR1 SGHRS and CDR2 YFSETQ. Overall study findings and caveats: Memory subsets generally showed smaller estimated richness than naive subsets did. Generation probability values for non-shared clonotypes were lower than those for clonotypes shared by all four donors.

This chain connects TRBV5-1 to TRBJ2-1; 8 bases fit TRBD2. Material for sequencing was memory CD4+ T cells sorted from blood. The subset is: CD45RA-negative fraction. This sequence originates from a woman under 40 in good health. The DNA of the CDR3 is TGCGCCAGCACCGAGGGACTAGGCCCTCTCAATGAGCAGTTCTTC. Translated: CASTEGLGPLNEQFF.